This T cell receptor (beta chain) originates from a study of response to subunit inactivated influenza vaccine. Regarding the study as a whole: The authors suggested that every seasonal influenza vaccination recruits few new T cells.

Comments on this clonotype: Its specificity is not known.

Via MiXCR, TCRdb re-called the RT-PCR reads, giving one row per CDR3 protein. The sample shows hundreds of thousands of distinct CDR3 sequences, less than 8% of them seen only once. Trimming removed 1 base from V and 5 bases from J, with 14 bases in between. The CDR3 sequence is 15 residues long. The germline gives CDR1 SEHNR, CDR2 FQNEAQ (reference sequence). The rearrangement links TRBV7-9 to TRBJ2-5; the D gene is possibly TRBD1 (6 bases). The specimen was PBMCs from blood, collected approximately 25 months after vaccination. The receptor was isolated from a man aged 45 to 75 who received an inactivated influenza vaccine. The CDR3 nucleotides are TGTGCCAGCAGCTTAGTCGCAGGGGCACGGGAGACCCAGTACTTC. It translates to CASSLVAGARETQYF.